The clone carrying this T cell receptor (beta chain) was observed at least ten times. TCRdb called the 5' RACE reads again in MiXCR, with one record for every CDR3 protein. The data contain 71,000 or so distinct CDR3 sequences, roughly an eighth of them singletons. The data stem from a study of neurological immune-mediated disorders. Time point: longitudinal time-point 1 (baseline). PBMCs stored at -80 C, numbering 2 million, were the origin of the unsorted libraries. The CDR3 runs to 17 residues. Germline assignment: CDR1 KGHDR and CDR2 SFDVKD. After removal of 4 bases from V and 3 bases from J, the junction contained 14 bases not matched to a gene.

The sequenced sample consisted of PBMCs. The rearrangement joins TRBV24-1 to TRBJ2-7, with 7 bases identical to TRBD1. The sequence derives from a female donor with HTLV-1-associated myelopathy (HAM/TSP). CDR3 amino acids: CATSDRQTSGGGYEQYF. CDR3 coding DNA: TGTGCCACCAGTGACCGTCAAACGTCAGGGGGTGGCTACGAGCAGTACTTC.